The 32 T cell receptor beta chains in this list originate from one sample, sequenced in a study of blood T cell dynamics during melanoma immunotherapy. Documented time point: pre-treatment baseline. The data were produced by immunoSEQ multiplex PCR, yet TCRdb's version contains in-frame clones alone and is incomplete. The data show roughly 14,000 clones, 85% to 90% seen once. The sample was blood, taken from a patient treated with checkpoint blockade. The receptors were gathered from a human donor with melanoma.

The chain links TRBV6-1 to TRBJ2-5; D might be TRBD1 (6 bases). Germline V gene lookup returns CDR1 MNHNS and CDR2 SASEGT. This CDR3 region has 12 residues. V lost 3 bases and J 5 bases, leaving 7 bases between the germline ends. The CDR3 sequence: CASSERGETQYF. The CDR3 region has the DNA TGTGCCAGCAGTGAGAGGGGGGAGACCCAGTACTTC.

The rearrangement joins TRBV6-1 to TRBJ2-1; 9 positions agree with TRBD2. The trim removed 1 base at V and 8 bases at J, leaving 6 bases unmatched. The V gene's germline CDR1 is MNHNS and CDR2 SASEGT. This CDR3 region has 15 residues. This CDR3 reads CASSEVAGDRDEQFF. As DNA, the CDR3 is TGTGCCAGCAGTGAAGTAGCGGGAGATAGGGATGAGCAGTTCTTC.

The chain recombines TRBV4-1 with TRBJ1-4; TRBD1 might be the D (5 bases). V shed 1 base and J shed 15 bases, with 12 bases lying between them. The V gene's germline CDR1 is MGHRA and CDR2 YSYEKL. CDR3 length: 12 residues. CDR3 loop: CASSQGGRGLFF. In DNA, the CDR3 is TGCGCCAGCAGCCAAGGGGGCCGGGGTTTGTTTTTT.

The CDR3 spells CSVELGSGGNQPQHF. In DNA form, the CDR3 reads TGCAGCGTTGAATTGGGGAGCGGGGGCAATCAGCCCCAGCATTTT. The chain has TRBV29-1 and TRBJ1-5, with no clear D. V lost 2 bases and J lost 2, with 13 bases in between. Germline assignment: CDR1 SQVTM and CDR2 ANQGSEA. This CDR3 is 15 amino acids long.

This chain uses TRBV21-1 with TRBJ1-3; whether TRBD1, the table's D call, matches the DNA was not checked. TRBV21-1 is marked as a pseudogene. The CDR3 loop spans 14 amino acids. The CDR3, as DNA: TGTGCCAGCAGGCAGCAGGGTGAAGGAAACACCATATATTTT. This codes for CASRQQGEGNTIYF.

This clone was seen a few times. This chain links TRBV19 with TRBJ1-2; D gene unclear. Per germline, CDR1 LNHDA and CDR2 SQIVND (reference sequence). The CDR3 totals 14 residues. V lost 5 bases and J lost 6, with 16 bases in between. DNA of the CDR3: TGTGCCAGTAGTTCCCGAGGAGGGTTGAATGGCTACACCTTC. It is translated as CASSSRGGLNGYTF. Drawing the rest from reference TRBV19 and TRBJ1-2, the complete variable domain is DGGITQSPKYLFRKEGQNVTLSCEQNLNHDAMYWYRQDPGQGLRLIYYSQIVNDFQKGDIAEGYSVSREKKESFPLTVTSAQKNPTAFYLCASSSRGGLNGYTFGSGTRLTVV.

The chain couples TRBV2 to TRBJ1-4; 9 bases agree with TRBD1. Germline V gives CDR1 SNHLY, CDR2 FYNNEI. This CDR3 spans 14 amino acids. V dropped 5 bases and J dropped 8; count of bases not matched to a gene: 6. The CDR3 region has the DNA TGTGCCAGCAGTAGACAGGGGGTACAGGAAAAACTGTTTTTT. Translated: CASSRQGVQEKLFF. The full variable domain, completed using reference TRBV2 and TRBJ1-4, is EPEVTQTPSHQVTQMGQEVILRCVPISNHLYFYWYRQILGQKVEFLVSFYNNEISEKSEIFDDQFSVERPDGSNFTLKIRSTKLEDSAMYFCASSRQGVQEKLFFGSGTQLSVL.

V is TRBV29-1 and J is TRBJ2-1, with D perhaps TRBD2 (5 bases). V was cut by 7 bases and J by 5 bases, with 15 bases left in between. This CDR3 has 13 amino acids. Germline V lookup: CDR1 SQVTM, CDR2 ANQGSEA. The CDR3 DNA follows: TGCAGCGCCTCCCCGGGGAAGGACAATGAGCAGTTCTTC. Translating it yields CSASPGKDNEQFF.

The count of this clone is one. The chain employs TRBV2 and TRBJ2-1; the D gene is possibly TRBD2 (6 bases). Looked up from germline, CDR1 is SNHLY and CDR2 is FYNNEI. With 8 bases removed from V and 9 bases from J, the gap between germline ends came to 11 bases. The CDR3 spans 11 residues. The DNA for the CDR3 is TGTGCCAGCTCTAGCGCGGCTGAGCAGTTCTTC. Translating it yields CASSSAAEQFF.

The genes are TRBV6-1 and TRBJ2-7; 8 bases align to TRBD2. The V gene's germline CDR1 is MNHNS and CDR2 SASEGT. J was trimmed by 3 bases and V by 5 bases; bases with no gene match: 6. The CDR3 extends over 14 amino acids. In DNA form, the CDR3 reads TGTGCCAGCAGTACCCGGGGGGGGCACTACGAGCAGTACTTC. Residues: CASSTRGGHYEQYF.

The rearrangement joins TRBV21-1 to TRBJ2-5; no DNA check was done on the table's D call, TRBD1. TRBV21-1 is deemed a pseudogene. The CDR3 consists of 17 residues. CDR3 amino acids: CASSKNVLGTGEETQYF. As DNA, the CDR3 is TGTGCCAGCAGCAAAAACGTCCTAGGGACAGGGGAAGAGACCCAGTACTTC.

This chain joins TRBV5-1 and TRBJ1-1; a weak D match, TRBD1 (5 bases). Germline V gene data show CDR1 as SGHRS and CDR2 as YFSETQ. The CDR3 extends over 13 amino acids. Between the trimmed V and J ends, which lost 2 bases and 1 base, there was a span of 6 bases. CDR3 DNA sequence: TGCGCCAGCAGCTTCAGGGAGAACACTGAAGCTTTCTTT. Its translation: CASSFRENTEAFF.

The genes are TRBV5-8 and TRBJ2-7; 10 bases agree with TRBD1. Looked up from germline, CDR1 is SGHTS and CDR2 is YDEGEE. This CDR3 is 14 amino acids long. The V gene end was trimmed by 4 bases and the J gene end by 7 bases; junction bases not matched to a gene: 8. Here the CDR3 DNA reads TGTGCCAGCAGCATGGGACAGGGGTCGGAAGAGCAGTACTTC. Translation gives CASSMGQGSEEQYF.

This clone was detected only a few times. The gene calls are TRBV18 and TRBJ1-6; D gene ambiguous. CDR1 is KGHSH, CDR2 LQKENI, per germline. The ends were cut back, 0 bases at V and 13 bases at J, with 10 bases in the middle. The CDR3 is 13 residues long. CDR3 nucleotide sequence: TGTGCCAGCTCACCACCGGAACGGCGGCCCCTCCACTTT. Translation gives CASSPPERRPLHF.

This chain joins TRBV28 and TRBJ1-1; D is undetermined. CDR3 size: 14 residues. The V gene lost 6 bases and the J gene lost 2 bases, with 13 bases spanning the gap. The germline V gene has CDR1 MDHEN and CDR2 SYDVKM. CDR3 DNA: TGTGCCAGCAGCTGGACCGACTTAAACACTGAAGCTTTCTTT. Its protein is CASSWTDLNTEAFF. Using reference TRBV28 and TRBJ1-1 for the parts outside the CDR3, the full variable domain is DVKVTQSSRYLVKRTGEKVFLECVQDMDHENMFWYRQDPGLGLRLIYFSYDVKMKEKGDIPEGYSVSREKKERFSLILESASTNQTSMYLCASSWTDLNTEAFFGQGTRLTVV.

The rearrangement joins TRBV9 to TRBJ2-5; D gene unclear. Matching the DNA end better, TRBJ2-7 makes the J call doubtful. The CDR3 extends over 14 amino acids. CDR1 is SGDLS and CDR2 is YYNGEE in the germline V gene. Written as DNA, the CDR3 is TGTGCCAGCAGCGTAGAGGGCGGCCCCTACGAGCAGTACTTC. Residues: CASSVEGGPYEQYF.

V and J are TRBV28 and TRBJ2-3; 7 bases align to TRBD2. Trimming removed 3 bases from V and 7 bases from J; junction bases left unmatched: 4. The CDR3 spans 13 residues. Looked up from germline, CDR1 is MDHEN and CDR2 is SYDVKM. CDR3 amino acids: CASSLTSIYTQYF. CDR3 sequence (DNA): TGTGCCAGCAGTTTGACTAGCATATATACGCAGTATTTT. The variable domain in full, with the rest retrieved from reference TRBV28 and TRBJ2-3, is DVKVTQSSRYLVKRTGEKVFLECVQDMDHENMFWYRQDPGLGLRLIYFSYDVKMKEKGDIPEGYSVSREKKERFSLILESASTNQTSMYLCASSLTSIYTQYFGPGTRLTVL.

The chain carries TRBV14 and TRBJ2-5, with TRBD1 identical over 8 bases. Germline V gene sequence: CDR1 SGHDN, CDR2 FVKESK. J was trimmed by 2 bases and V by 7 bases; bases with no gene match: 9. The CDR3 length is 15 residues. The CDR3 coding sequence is TGTGCCAGCACCCCCCGGACAGGGTTACAAGAGACCCAGTACTTC. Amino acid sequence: CASTPRTGLQETQYF.

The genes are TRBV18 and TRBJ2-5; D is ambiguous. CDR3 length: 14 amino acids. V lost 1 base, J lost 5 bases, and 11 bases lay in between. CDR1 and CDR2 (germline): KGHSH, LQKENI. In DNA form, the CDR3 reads TGTGCCAGCTCACCACGTTCCGGGCCGGAGACCCAGTACTTC. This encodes CASSPRSGPETQYF.

The CDR3 nucleotides are TGTGCCTGGCAGGGCTTCTCCTATAATTCACCCCTCCACTTT. This translates into CAWQGFSYNSPLHF. The rearrangement links TRBV30 to TRBJ1-6, with D possibly matching TRBD1 (5 bases). V lost 5 bases to trimming and J lost 0 bases, with 8 bases between them. Per germline, CDR1 GTSNPN and CDR2 SVGIG (reference sequence). This CDR3 has 14 amino acids.

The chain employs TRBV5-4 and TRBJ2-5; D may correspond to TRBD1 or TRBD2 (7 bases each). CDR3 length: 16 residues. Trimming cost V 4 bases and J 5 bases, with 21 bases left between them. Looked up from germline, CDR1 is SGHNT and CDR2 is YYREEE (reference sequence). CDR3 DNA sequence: TGTGCCAGCAGCCCCCAGGGGGGGGCCTCCAGGGAGACCCAGTACTTC. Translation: CASSPQGGASRETQYF.

CDR3 DNA sequence: TGTGCCATTTTACGGGGCTTCTACGAGCAGTACTTC. This sequence encodes CAILRGFYEQYF. The chain joins TRBV9 to TRBJ2-7; perhaps D is TRBD1 or TRBD2 (5 bases each). The CDR3 is 12 amino acids. Germline CDR1 reads SGDLS; CDR2 reads YYNGEE. Trimming cost V 9 bases and J 3 bases, with 13 bases left between them.

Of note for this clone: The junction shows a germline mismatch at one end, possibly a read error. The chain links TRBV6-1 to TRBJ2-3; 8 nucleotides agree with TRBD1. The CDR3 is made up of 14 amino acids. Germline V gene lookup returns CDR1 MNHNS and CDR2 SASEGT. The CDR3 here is CASREGQGADTQYF. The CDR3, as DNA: TGTGCCAGCAGGGAAGGACAGGGCGCAGATACGCAGTATTTT.

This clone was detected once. CDR3 residues: CATSTGRDPLYGYTF. In nucleotides, the CDR3 is TGTGCCACCAGCACTGGCAGGGACCCCTTATATGGCTACACCTTC. The chain carries TRBV15 and TRBJ1-2; weak D call: TRBD1 (5 bases). V lost 4 bases and J lost 5, with 17 bases in between. Germline V gives CDR1 LNHNV, CDR2 YYDKDF (reference sequence). The CDR3 totals 15 residues.

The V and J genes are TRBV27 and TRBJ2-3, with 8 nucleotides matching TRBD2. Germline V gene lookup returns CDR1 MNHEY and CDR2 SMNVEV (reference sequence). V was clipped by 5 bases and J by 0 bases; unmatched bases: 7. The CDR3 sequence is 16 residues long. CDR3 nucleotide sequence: TGTGCCAGCAGTCTCCACCGGACTAGCAGCACAGATACGCAGTATTTT. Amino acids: CASSLHRTSSTDTQYF.

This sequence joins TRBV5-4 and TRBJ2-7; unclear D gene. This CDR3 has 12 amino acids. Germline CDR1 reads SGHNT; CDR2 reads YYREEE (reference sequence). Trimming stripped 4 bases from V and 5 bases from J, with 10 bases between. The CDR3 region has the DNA TGTGCCAGCAGCCGCCCGGCGGACGAGCAGTACTTC. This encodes CASSRPADEQYF.

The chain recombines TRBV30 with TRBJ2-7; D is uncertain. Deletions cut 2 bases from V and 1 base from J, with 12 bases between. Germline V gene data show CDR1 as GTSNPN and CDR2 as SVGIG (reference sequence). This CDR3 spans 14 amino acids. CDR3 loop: CAWSRYGVSYEQYF. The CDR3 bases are TGTGCCTGGAGTCGCTACGGAGTTTCCTACGAGCAGTACTTC.

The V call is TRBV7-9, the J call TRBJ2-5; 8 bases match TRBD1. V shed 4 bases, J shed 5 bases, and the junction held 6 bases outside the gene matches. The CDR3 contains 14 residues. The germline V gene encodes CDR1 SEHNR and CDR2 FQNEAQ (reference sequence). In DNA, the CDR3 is TGTGCCAGCAGCTCCAGGGGGCGCGGGGAGACCCAGTACTTC. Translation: CASSSRGRGETQYF.

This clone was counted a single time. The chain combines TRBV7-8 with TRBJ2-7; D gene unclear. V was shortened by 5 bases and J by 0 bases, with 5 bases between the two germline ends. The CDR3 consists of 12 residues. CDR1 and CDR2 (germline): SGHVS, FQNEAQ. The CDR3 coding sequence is TGTGCCAGCAGCGATAGCTCCTACGAGCAGTACTTC. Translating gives CASSDSSYEQYF.

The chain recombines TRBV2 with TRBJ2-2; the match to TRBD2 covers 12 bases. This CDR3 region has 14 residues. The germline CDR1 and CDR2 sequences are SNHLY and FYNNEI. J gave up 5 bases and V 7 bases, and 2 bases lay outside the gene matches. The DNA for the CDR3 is TGTGCCAGCAAACTAGCGGGGGGAACCGGGGAGCTGTTTTTT. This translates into CASKLAGGTGELFF.

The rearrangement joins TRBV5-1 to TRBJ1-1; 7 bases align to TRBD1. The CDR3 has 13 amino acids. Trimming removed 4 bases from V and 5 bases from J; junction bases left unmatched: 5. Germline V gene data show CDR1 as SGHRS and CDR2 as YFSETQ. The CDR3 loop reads CASSLPTGTEAFF. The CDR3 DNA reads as TGCGCCAGCAGCCTACCGACAGGGACTGAAGCTTTCTTT.

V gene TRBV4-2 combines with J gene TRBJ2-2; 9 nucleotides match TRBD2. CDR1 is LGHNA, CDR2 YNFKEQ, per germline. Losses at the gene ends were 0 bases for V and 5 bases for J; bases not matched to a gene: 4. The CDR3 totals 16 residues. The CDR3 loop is CASSQDLAGSTGELFF. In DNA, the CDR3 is TGTGCCAGCAGCCAAGATCTAGCGGGGAGTACCGGGGAGCTGTTTTTT.